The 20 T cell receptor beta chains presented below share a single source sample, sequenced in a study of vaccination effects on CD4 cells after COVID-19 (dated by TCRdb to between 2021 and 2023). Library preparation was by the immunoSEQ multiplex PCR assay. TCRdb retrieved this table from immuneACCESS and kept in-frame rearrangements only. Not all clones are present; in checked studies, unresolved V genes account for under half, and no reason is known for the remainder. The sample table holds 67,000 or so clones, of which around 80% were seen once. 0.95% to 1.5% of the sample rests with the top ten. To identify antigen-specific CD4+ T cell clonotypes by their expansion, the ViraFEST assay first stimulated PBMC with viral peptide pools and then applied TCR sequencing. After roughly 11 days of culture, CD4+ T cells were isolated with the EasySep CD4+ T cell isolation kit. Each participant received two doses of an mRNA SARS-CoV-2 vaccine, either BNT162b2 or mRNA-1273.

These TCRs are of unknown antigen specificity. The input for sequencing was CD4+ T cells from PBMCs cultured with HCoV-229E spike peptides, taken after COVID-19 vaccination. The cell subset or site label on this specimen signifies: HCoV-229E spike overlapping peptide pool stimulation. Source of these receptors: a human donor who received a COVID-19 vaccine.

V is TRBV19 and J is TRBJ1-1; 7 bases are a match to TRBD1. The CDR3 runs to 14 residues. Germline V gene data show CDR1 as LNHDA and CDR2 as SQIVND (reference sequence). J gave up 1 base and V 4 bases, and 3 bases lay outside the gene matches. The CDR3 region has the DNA TGTGCCAGTAGTAGGGGACAGCAGAACACTGAAGCTTTCTTT. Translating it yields CASSRGQQNTEAFF.

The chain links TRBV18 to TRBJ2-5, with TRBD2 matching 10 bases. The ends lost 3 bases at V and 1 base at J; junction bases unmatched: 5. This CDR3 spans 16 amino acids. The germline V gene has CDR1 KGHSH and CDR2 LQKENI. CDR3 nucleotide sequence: TGTGCCAGCTCACCCCAAGCGGGGGGGCCCCAAGAGACCCAGTACTTC. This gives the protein CASSPQAGGPQETQYF.

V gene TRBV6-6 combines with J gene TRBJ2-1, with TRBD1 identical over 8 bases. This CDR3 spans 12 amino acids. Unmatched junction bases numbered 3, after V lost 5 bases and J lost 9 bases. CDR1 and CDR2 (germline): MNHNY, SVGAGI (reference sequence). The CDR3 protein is CASSRQGPEQFF. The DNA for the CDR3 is TGTGCCAGCAGTCGACAGGGGCCTGAGCAGTTCTTC.

DNA of the CDR3: TGTGCCAGCTCACCACTCGACAGGGGGGGCACCGGGGAGCTGTTTTTT. This gives the protein CASSPLDRGGTGELFF. The chain joins TRBV18 to TRBJ2-2; 9 bases agree with TRBD1. J lost 4 bases, V lost 1 base, and 4 bases had no gene match. This CDR3 is built from 16 residues. Germline V gene sequence: CDR1 KGHSH, CDR2 LQKENI. Looking up the rest from reference TRBV18 and TRBJ2-2 gives the full variable domain: NAGVMQNPRHLVRRRGQEARLRCSPMKGHSHVYWYRQLPEEGLKFMVYLQKENIIDESGMPKERFSAEFPKEGPSILRIQQVVRGDSAAYFCASSPLDRGGTGELFFGEGSRLTVL.

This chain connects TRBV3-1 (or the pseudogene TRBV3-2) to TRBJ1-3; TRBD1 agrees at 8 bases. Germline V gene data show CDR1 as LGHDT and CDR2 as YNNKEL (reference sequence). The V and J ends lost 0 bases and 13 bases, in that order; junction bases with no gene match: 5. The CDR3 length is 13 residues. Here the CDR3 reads CASSQDPRTGIYF. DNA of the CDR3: TGTGCCAGCAGCCAAGATCCTCGGACAGGGATATATTTT.

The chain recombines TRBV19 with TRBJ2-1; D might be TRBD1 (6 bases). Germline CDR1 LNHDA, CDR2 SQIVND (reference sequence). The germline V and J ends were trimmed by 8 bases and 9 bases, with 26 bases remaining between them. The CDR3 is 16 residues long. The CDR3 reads CASLERPGQGKTEQFF. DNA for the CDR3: TGTGCCAGTCTGGAAAGACCGGGACAAGGGAAGACTGAGCAGTTCTTC. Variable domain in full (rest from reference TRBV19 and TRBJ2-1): DGGITQSPKYLFRKEGQNVTLSCEQNLNHDAMYWYRQDPGQGLRLIYYSQIVNDFQKGDIAEGYSVSREKKESFPLTVTSAQKNPTAFYLCASLERPGQGKTEQFFGPGTRLTVL.

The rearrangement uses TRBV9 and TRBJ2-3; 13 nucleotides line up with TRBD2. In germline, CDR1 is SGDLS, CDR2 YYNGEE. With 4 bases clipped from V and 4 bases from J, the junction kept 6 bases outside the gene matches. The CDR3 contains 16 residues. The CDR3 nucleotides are TGTGCCAGCAGCCTCCGGACTAGCGGGGGATCAGATACGCAGTATTTT. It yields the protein CASSLRTSGGSDTQYF.

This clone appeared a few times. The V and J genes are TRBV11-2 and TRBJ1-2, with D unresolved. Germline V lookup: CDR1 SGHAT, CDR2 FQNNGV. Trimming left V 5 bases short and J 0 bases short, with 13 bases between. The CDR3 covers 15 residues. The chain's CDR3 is CASSNLRRTNYGYTF. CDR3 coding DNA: TGTGCCAGCAGCAACCTAAGGCGAACTAACTATGGCTACACCTTC.

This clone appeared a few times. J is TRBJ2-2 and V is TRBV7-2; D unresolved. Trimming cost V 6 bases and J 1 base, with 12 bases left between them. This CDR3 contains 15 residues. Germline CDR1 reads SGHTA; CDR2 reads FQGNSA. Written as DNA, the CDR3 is TGTGCCAGCAGGGTTACCCCAGGGAACACCGGGGAGCTGTTTTTT. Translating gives CASRVTPGNTGELFF. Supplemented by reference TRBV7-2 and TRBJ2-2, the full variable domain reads GAGVSQSPSNKVTEKGKDVELRCDPISGHTALYWYRQSLGQGLEFLIYFQGNSAPDKSGLPSDRFSAERTGGSVSTLTIQRTQQEDSAVYLCASRVTPGNTGELFFGEGSRLTVL.

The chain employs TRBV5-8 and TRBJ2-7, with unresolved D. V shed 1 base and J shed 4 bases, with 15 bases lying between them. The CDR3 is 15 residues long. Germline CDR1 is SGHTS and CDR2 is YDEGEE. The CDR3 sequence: CASSLLVRVYYEQYV. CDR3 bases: TGTGCCAGCAGCTTGTTGGTCCGGGTTTATTACGAGCAGTACGTC.

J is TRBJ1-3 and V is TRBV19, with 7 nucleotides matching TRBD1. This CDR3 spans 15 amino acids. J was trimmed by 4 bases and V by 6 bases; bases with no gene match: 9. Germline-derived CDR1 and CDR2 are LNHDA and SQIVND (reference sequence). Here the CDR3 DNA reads TGTGCCAGTAGCCGACAGGGACCTTGGGGAAACACCATATATTTT. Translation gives CASSRQGPWGNTIYF.

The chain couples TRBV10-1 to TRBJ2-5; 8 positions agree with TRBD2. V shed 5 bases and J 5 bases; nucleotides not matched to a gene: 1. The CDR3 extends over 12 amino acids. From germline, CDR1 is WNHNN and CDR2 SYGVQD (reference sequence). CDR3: CASSSGGETQYF. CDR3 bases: TGCGCCAGCAGTAGCGGGGGTGAGACCCAGTACTTC.

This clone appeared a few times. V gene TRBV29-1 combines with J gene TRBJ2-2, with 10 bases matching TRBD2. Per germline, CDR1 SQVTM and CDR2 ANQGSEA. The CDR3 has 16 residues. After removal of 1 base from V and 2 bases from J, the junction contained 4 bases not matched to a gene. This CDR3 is CSVEVRTSGNTGELFF. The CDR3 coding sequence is TGCAGCGTTGAAGTGAGGACTAGCGGAAACACCGGGGAGCTGTTTTTT.

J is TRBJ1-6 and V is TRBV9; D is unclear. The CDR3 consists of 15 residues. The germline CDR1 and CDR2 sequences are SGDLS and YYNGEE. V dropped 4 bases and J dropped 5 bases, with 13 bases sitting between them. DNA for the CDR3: TGTGCCAGCAGCCTGGACCTTAACCATAATTCACCCCTCCACTTT. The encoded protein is CASSLDLNHNSPLHF.

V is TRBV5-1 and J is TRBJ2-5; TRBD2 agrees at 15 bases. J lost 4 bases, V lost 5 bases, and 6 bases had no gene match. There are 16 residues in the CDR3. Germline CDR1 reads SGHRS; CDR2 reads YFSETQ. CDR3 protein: CASRRTSGGAGETQYF. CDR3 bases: TGCGCCAGCAGACGGACTAGCGGGGGGGCCGGAGAGACCCAGTACTTC.

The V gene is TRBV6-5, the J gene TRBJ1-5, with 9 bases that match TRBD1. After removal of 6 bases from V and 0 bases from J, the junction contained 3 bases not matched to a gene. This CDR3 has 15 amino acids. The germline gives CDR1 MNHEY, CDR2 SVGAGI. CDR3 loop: CASRKGQGSNQPQHF. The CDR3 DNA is TGTGCCAGCAGGAAGGGACAGGGTAGCAATCAGCCCCAGCATTTT.

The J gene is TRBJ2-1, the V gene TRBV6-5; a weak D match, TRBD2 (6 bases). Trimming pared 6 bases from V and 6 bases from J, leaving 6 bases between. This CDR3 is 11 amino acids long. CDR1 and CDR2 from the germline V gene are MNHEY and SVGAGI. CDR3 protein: CASRGGNEQFF. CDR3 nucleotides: TGTGCCAGCAGGGGAGGCAATGAGCAGTTCTTC.

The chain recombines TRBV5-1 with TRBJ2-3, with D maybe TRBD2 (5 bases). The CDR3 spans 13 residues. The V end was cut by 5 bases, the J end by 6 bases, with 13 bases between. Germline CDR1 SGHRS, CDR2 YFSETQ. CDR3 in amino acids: CASRKVPGDTQYF. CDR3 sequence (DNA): TGCGCCAGCAGAAAGGTCCCGGGGGATACGCAGTATTTT. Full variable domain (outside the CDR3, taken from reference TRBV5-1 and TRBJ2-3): KAGVTQTPRYLIKTRGQQVTLSCSPISGHRSVSWYQQTPGQGLQFLFEYFSETQRNKGNFPGRFSGRQFSNSRSEMNVSTLELGDSALYLCASRKVPGDTQYFGPGTRLTVL.

The CDR3: CASSFRGGNIQYF. The CDR3 nucleotides are TGTGCCAGCAGTTTTCGGGGCGGAAACATTCAGTACTTC. The chain joins TRBV12-3 or TRBV12-4 to TRBJ2-4, with D perhaps given as TRBD1 or TRBD2 (5 bases each). The CDR3 is made up of 13 amino acids. Trimming took off 3 bases at V and 6 bases at J, with 9 bases between the two ends.

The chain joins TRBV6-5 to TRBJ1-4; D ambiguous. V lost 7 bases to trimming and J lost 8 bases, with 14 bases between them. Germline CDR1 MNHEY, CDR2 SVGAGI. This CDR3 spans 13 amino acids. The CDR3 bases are TGTGCCAGCATCGGGCAGTTGGGGGAAAAACTGTTTTTT. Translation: CASIGQLGEKLFF.